This TCR beta chain was captured in a study of cytomegalovirus exposure and HLA in healthy donors. Study at large: The early release's HLA-typed donors yielded some 85 million unique TCRs. Most genotyped donors, around 78% of some 400, had Caucasian-associated genetic ancestry. Study outcomes and limitations: Testing in vitro showed three CMV-associated chains specific for CMV antigens. A missense DCLRE1C variant was associated with V- and J-gene trimming of TCR beta chains in a later analysis, and an independent cohort replicated the association.

This clone was observed a few times. The target antigen is unknown. Per the germline V gene, CDR1 is SGHNT and CDR2 is YYREEE (reference sequence). Losses at the gene ends were 3 bases for V and 5 bases for J; bases not matched to a gene: 6. CDR3 length equals 15 residues. Primers for the PCR totalled 60 Vbeta and 13 Jbeta. TCRdb's copy holds only in-frame clones and misses some; the assay was immunoSEQ multiplex PCR. The data contain 130,000 to 150,000 clones, roughly four fifths of them singletons. Sequencing was done on a sample of PBMCs. This TCR derives from a male donor in good health and CMV-seronegative. The genes are TRBV5-4 and TRBJ1-1; 11 bases map to TRBD1. The CDR3 loop reads CASSSGGQGATEAFF. CDR3 DNA sequence: TGTGCCAGCAGCTCGGGAGGACAGGGGGCTACTGAAGCTTTCTTT.